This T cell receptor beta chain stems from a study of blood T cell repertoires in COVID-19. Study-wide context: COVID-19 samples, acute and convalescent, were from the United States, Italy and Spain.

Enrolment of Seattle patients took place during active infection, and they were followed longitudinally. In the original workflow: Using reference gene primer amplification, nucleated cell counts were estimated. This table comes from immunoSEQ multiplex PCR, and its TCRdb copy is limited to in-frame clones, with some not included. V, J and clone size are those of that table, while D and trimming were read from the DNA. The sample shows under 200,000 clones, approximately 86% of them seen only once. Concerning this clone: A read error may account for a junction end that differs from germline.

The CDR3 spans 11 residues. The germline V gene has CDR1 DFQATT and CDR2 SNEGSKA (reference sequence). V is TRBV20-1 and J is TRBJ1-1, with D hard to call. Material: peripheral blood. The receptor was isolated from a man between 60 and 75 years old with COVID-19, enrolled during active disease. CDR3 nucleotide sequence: TGCAGTGCCAGAGACAATGCTGAAGCTTTCTTT. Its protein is CSARDNAEAFF.